A single sample is the source of the 13 T cell receptor beta chains below, sequenced in a study of T cell responses to AZD1222 COVID-19 vaccine. Data came from immunoSEQ multiplex PCR; TCRdb stores just in-frame clones and leaves some out. The repertoire holds 65,000 to 90,000 clones, about 91% seen once, with approximately 8.6% in the top ten. Specimen: peripheral blood, collected 28 days after the second AZD1222 dose. The receptors shown here come from an adult who received the AZD1222 COVID-19 vaccine.

The gene calls are TRBV19 and TRBJ2-1; 9 bases agree with TRBD2. Germline CDR1 and CDR2: LNHDA and SQIVND (reference sequence). The V gene end was trimmed by 7 bases and the J gene end by 9 bases; junction bases not matched to a gene: 16. CDR3 length: 16 amino acids. CDR3 amino acids: CASKPLLGSGSVEQFF. In nucleotides, the CDR3 is TGTGCCAGTAAACCCCTATTGGGTAGCGGGAGTGTTGAGCAGTTCTTC. Looking up the rest from reference TRBV19 and TRBJ2-1 gives the full variable domain: DGGITQSPKYLFRKEGQNVTLSCEQNLNHDAMYWYRQDPGQGLRLIYYSQIVNDFQKGDIAEGYSVSREKKESFPLTVTSAQKNPTAFYLCASKPLLGSGSVEQFFGPGTRLTVL.

The genes are TRBV3-1 (or the pseudogene TRBV3-2) and TRBJ1-2; D is possibly TRBD1 (5 bases). The V gene's germline CDR1 is LGHDT and CDR2 YNNKEL (reference sequence). The CDR3 has 15 amino acids. Trimming stripped 3 bases from V and 7 bases from J, with 18 bases between. The CDR3 sequence: CASSQAGRSSLGYTF. Written as DNA, the CDR3 is TGTGCCAGCAGCCAGGCGGGGCGCTCCTCTCTTGGCTACACCTTC.

The V and J genes are TRBV4-2 and TRBJ1-1; 8 bases match TRBD1. The CDR3 covers 15 residues. Trimming cost V 3 bases and J 5 bases; bases outside gene matches: 8. The germline V gene has CDR1 LGHNA and CDR2 YNFKEQ. The DNA of the CDR3 is TGTGCCAGCAGCCAGGGACAGGATGTTGGGACTGAAGCTTTCTTT. Translating gives CASSQGQDVGTEAFF.

The rearrangement joins TRBV19 to TRBJ2-1; 15 positions match TRBD2. CDR1 and CDR2 (germline): LNHDA, SQIVND (reference sequence). This CDR3 has 15 amino acids. J gave up 6 bases and V 4 bases, and 1 base lay outside the gene matches. CDR3 in amino acids: CASSTGLAGGNEQFF. The CDR3 bases are TGTGCCAGTAGTACGGGACTAGCGGGAGGCAATGAGCAGTTCTTC.

The chain uses TRBV29-1 and TRBJ1-1; possibly TRBD1 for D (6 bases). Trimming shortened V by 4 bases and J by 4 bases, and 10 bases separated the two germline ends. The CDR3 runs 12 residues. Germline CDR1 SQVTM, CDR2 ANQGSEA. The CDR3 region has the DNA TGCAGCGTTGCAGGGGAGGTCACTGAAGCTTTCTTT. Translating gives CSVAGEVTEAFF.

The rearrangement links TRBV19 to TRBJ1-2, with 9 positions matching TRBD1. Trimming took 6 bases from V and 5 from J; bases not matched to a gene: 7. CDR1 and CDR2 from the germline V gene are LNHDA and SQIVND (reference sequence). This CDR3 region has 14 residues. CDR3 sequence reads: CASRNRGRLYGYTF. The CDR3 DNA reads TGTGCCAGTAGGAACAGGGGGCGCCTTTATGGCTACACCTTC.

V is TRBV5-4 and J is TRBJ2-7; possibly TRBD1 or TRBD2 for D (6 bases each). V lost 2 bases and J 2 bases, leaving 11 bases between the germline ends. The CDR3 covers 14 residues. Germline CDR1 and CDR2: SGHNT and YYREEE (reference sequence). CDR3 in amino acids: CASSFGGLAYEQYF. The CDR3, as DNA: TGTGCCAGCAGCTTTGGGGGGCTAGCCTACGAGCAGTACTTC. The full variable domain, rest sourced from reference TRBV5-4 and TRBJ2-7, is ETGVTQSPTHLIKTRGQQVTLRCSSQSGHNTVSWYQQALGQGPQFIFQYYREEENGRGNFPPRFSGLQFPNYSSELNVNALELDDSALYLCASSFGGLAYEQYFGPGTRLTVT.

The V call is TRBV6-2 or TRBV6-3, the J call TRBJ2-5; perhaps TRBD1 as D (6 bases). CDR3 size: 14 residues. Germline assignment: CDR1 MNHEY and CDR2 SVGEGT. Trimming shortened V by 6 bases and J by 6 bases, and 17 bases separated the two germline ends. DNA of the CDR3: TGTGCCAGCAGACCTACTACAGGGTCCCAGACCCAGTACTTC. Translated: CASRPTTGSQTQYF.

The chain recombines TRBV6-5 with TRBJ1-5; tentative D call: TRBD1 (6 bases). The length of the CDR3 is 12 residues. V was trimmed by 9 bases and J by 5 bases, leaving 11 bases between them. Germline values: CDR1 MNHEY, CDR2 SVGAGI. The CDR3 sequence: CASSGEDQPQHF. CDR3 DNA sequence: TGTGCCAGTTCAGGGGAGGATCAGCCCCAGCATTTT.

The rearrangement uses TRBV7-9 and TRBJ1-1, with TRBD1 matching 7 bases. CDR1 is SEHNR and CDR2 is FQNEAQ in the germline V gene (reference sequence). The V gene end was trimmed by 5 bases and the J gene end by 0 bases; junction bases not matched to a gene: 9. The CDR3 loop spans 16 amino acids. The CDR3 loop reads CASSRQGGSVNTEAFF. CDR3 DNA sequence: TGTGCCAGCAGCCGACAGGGAGGAAGCGTGAACACTGAAGCTTTCTTT.

This rearrangement joins TRBV6-1 to TRBJ2-4; D ambiguous. The germline V gene encodes CDR1 MNHNS and CDR2 SASEGT. Trimming cost V 2 bases and J 9 bases, with 14 bases left between them. The CDR3 has 14 amino acids. The CDR3 sequence: CASSESNYRSIQYF. Here the CDR3 DNA reads TGTGCCAGCAGTGAATCAAACTACCGCAGCATTCAGTACTTC.

This rearrangement joins TRBV4-2 to TRBJ2-2, with 8 bases fitting TRBD1. The V and J ends lost 1 base and 1 base, in that order; junction bases with no gene match: 2. The CDR3 spans 16 residues. CDR1 and CDR2 (germline): LGHNA, YNFKEQ. The CDR3 DNA reads as TGTGCCAGCAGCCAAGTGGGGACAGGGAACACCGGGGAGCTGTTTTTT. Translation: CASSQVGTGNTGELFF.

The chain employs TRBV27 and TRBJ1-1; TRBD1 matches 7 bases. Per germline, CDR1 MNHEY and CDR2 SMNVEV (reference sequence). The J segment lost 6 bases and the V segment lost 5 bases, leaving 6 bases of the junction unmatched. The CDR3 has 13 residues. CDR3 residues: CASSRQGGPEAFF. In nucleotides, the CDR3 is TGTGCCAGCAGTAGACAGGGTGGGCCTGAAGCTTTCTTT.